These 9 T cell receptor beta chains were all obtained from the same sample, sequenced in a study of T cells in Graves' hyperthyroidism and ophthalmopathy. There were TCR beta CDR3 regions amplified from RNA transcripts. RT-PCR in the first round (using the HTBI primer set) targeted the TCR CDR3. TCRdb reprocessed the multiplex PCR reads with MiXCR, giving one entry per CDR3 protein. The sample yields 200,000 to 250,000 distinct CDR3 sequences, 15% to 20% seen once. Input material: blood. All receptors derive from a woman between 18 and 29 years old with Graves' ophthalmopathy.

This clonotype appeared a few times. The rearrangement joins TRBV9 to TRBJ2-3; 9 bases fit TRBD2. The V gene end was trimmed by 4 bases and the J gene end by 1 base; junction bases not matched to a gene: 13. Germline V lookup: CDR1 SGDLS, CDR2 YYNGEE. The CDR3 extends over 18 amino acids. In DNA form, the CDR3 reads TGTGCCAGCAGCTCCGGGACTAGCCCCAAGCCCGGCACAGATACGCAGTATTTT. Its translation is CASSSGTSPKPGTDTQYF.

The rearrangement uses TRBV24-1 and TRBJ2-3; either TRBD1 or TRBD2 may supply D (5 bases each). Germline assignment: CDR1 KGHDR and CDR2 SFDVKD. The CDR3 sequence is 15 residues long. Trimming removed 0 bases at V and 2 bases at J, with 8 bases between. The DNA for the CDR3 is TGTGCCACCAGTGATTTGCGGGACCACACAGATACGCAGTATTTT. As protein: CATSDLRDHTDTQYF.

This clonotype was counted many times. The chain is built from TRBV7-3 and TRBJ2-3, with 9 bases fitting TRBD2. CDR3 length: 16 residues. The germline V gene encodes CDR1 SGHTA and CDR2 FQGTGA. Trimming removed 5 bases from V and 5 bases from J; junction bases left unmatched: 11. The CDR3 sequence: CASSDLSGGPGDTQYF. The CDR3 DNA reads as TGTGCCAGCAGCGACCTTAGCGGGGGCCCCGGAGATACGCAGTATTTT.

Many counts were recorded for this clonotype. The V call is TRBV3-1, the J call TRBJ1-5, with TRBD1 as a possible D gene (6 bases). Trimming took 0 bases from V and 12 from J, leaving 12 bases between them. Germline V gene data show CDR1 as LGHDT and CDR2 as YNNKEL (reference sequence). The CDR3 extends over 13 amino acids. CDR3 in amino acids: CASSQDGGHLQHF. For the CDR3, the DNA is TGTGCCAGCAGCCAAGATGGGGGACATCTCCAGCATTTT.

This clonotype appeared a few times. The V gene is TRBV20-1, the J gene TRBJ2-1, with D possibly being TRBD1 or TRBD2 (5 bases each). Between the trimmed V and J ends, which lost 6 bases and 8 bases, there was a span of 17 bases. The CDR3 sequence is 13 residues long. Germline CDR1 reads DFQATT; CDR2 reads SNEGSKA (reference sequence). CDR3 protein: CSAQVLGRDEQFF. DNA of the CDR3: TGCAGTGCGCAGGTCTTGGGGCGGGATGAGCAGTTCTTC.

There are many counts of this clonotype. The rearrangement uses TRBV20-1 and TRBJ1-1; 10 positions match TRBD1. There are 15 residues in the CDR3. V lost 0 bases to trimming and J lost 7 bases; unmatched junction nucleotides: 8. Germline lookup yields CDR1 DFQATT and CDR2 SNEGSKA (reference sequence). CDR3 region: CSARDLRTGGYEAFF. In DNA, the CDR3 is TGCAGTGCTAGAGATCTGCGGACAGGGGGATATGAAGCTTTCTTT.

The V call is TRBV7-8, the J call TRBJ1-4; TRBD1 aligns across 7 bases. V lost 3 bases, J lost 6 bases, and 7 bases stayed unmatched. Germline assignment: CDR1 SGHVS and CDR2 FQNEAQ. There are 15 residues in the CDR3. The CDR3 reads CASSLNRGLDEKLFF. The CDR3 DNA reads as TGTGCCAGCAGCTTGAACAGGGGTTTGGATGAAAAACTGTTTTTT.

This clonotype was picked up many times. The genes are TRBV28 and TRBJ2-5, with D possibly TRBD2 on 7 matching bases. The CDR3 extends over 14 amino acids. V shed 6 bases and J shed 7 bases, with 18 bases lying between them. Germline CDR1 MDHEN, CDR2 SYDVKM. CDR3 protein: CASSPTGRVATQYF. DNA for the CDR3: TGTGCCAGCAGCCCAACAGGGAGGGTGGCGACCCAGTACTTC.

This clonotype has more than one count but fewer than ten. The J gene is TRBJ2-7, the V gene TRBV13; 7 bases match TRBD1. The J segment lost 0 bases and the V segment lost 0 bases, leaving 8 bases of the junction unmatched. From germline, CDR1 is PRHDT and CDR2 FYEKMQ (reference sequence). This CDR3 has 17 amino acids. The CDR3 region is CASSLGDQDRASYEQYF. The CDR3 region has the DNA TGTGCCAGCAGCTTAGGGGACCAAGACAGGGCCTCCTACGAGCAGTACTTC.